This T cell receptor (beta chain) was identified in a study of blood T cell repertoires in COVID-19. Germline loops: CDR1 MNHEY, CDR2 SMNVEV (reference sequence). V lost 6 bases to trimming and J lost 0 bases, with 15 bases between them. This CDR3 contains 16 residues. Original handling: Researchers report that nucleated cell counts were estimated from reference gene primer amplification. Sequenced by immunoSEQ multiplex PCR; TCRdb stores in-frame clones only, minus some. Clonal size and the V and J genes are those of that table, whereas D and trimming came from the DNA. The top ten hold approximately 2% of the sample, which has around 270,000 clones, less than 90% seen once.

The sequenced sample consisted of peripheral blood. The genes are TRBV27 and TRBJ1-5; tentatively, D is TRBD1 (6 bases). This clonotype originated in a man aged 30-40 years with active or convalescent COVID-19. The chain's CDR3 is CASSLIGQFSNQPQHF. The CDR3 coding sequence is TGTGCCAGCAGCTTGATAGGACAGTTTAGCAATCAGCCCCAGCATTTT.